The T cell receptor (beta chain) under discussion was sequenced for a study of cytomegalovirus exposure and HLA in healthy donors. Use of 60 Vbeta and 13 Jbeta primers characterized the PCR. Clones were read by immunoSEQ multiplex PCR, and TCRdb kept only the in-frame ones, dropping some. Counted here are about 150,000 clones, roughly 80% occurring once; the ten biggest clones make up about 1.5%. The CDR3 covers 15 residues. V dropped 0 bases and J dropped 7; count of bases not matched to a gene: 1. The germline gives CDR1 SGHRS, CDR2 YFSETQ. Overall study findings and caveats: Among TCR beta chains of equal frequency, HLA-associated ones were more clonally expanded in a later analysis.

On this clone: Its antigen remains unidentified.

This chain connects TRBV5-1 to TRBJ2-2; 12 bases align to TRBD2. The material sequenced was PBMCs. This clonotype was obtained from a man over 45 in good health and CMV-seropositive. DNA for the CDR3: TGCGCCAGCAGCTTGGTGACTAGCGGGAGCGGGGAGCTGTTTTTT. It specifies CASSLVTSGSGELFF.